Listed below are T cell receptor beta chains from one sample, sequenced in a study of shared clonotypes between healthy human individuals. Clones were sequenced by immunoSEQ multiplex PCR, and TCRdb holds only the in-frame ones, with some missing. The table includes roughly 640,000 clones, more than 95% detected once. The sample taken for sequencing was naive CD4+ T cells sorted from blood. Receptors originate from a woman in her 30s in good health. CDR3s include the opening cysteine and the closing phenylalanine or tryptophan. Fields, in order: clone size, J gene, D gene, V gene, CDR3 DNA, CDR3 protein. The D gene is left open where the match is weak. Clone sizes are given selectively: once, few, many, or a class where the clone is expanded.

NA	TRBJ2-7	TRBD2	TRBV30	TGTGCCTGGAGTGTAGGGTTAGCGGGAGAGTTAGACGAGCAGTACTTC	CAWSVGLAGELDEQYF
few	TRBJ1-5	NA	TRBV2	TGTGCCAGCGGAGGGGGGAATAGCAATCAGCCCCAGCATTTT	CASGGGNSNQPQHF
NA	TRBJ2-5	TRBD2	TRBV5-1	TGCGCCAGCAGCTTGGTAGCGGGATCGGGGAAGACCCAGTACTTC	CASSLVAGSGKTQYF
NA	TRBJ2-1	NA	TRBV6-5	TGTGCCAGCAGGGAGGGCCTAACCCTTGCCGAGCAGTTCTTC	CASREGLTLAEQFF
NA	TRBJ1-2	NA	TRBV21-1	TGTGCCAGCAGCAAAAACCCCGACCGGGGTAACTATGGCTACACCTTC	CASSKNPDRGNYGYTF
NA	TRBJ1-1	NA	TRBV5-1	TGCGCCAGCAGCTATTCGGTCTCAACGGGCACTGAAGCTTTCTTT	CASSYSVSTGTEAFF
NA	TRBJ1-5	NA	TRBV4-1	TGCGCCAGCAGCCTGCAGACTCACAATCAGCCCCAGCATTTT	CASSLQTHNQPQHF
NA	TRBJ1-4	NA	TRBV28	TGTGCCAGCAGCGGGGCTAGCGAGGGAAGGGAAAAACTGTTTTTT	CASSGASEGREKLFF
NA	TRBJ1-5	TRBD1	TRBV6-5	TGTGCCAGCAGTTCGTTCAGGGGGCACCAGCCCCAGCATTTT	CASSSFRGHQPQHF
NA	TRBJ2-1	NA	TRBV19	TGTGCCAGTACCGACAGCGGACTTCGGAATGAGCAGTTCTTC	CASTDSGLRNEQFF
NA	TRBJ2-7	TRBD2	TRBV5-1	TGCGCCAGCACCCGGACTAGCGGGAACTACGAGCAGTACTTC	CASTRTSGNYEQYF
NA	TRBJ1-5	NA	TRBV18	TGTGCCAGCTCACAGAGAAGAGCCAATCAGCCCCAGCATTTT	CASSQRRANQPQHF
NA	TRBJ1-4	NA	TRBV2	TGTGCCAGCAGTTCTCAACCCGGACGGCCTGCAACTAATGAAAAACTGTTTTTT	CASSSQPGRPATNEKLFF
NA	TRBJ1-1	NA	TRBV27	TGTGCCAGCAGGGTGGGGGATATGAACACTGAAGCTTTCTTT	CASRVGDMNTEAFF
NA	TRBJ1-2	TRBD1	TRBV6-4	TGTGCCAGCAGTGAATCCCCTCTCCGGGACAGGGGGCCAGGAACCTATGGCTACACCTTC	CASSESPLRDRGPGTYGYTF
NA	TRBJ1-6	NA	TRBV7-3	TGTGCCAGCAGCTTAATGGACAGTTCACCCCTCCACTTT	CASSLMDSSPLHF
once	TRBJ2-7	NA	TRBV28	TGTGCCAGCAGTTTACCTCGGACATGGAGCTACGAGCAGTACTTC	CASSLPRTWSYEQYF
NA	TRBJ2-7	NA	TRBV28	TGTGCCAGCAGTACCGGACTACTAAACCTCTACGAGCAGTACTTC	CASSTGLLNLYEQYF
NA	TRBJ1-1	TRBD1	TRBV18	TGTGCCAGCTCACCACAAGGGACAGGGAGTACTGAAGCTTTCTTT	CASSPQGTGSTEAFF
NA	TRBJ1-4	TRBD1	TRBV18	TGTGCCAGCTCCCTGGGACAGGGGCATGAAAAACTGTTTTTT	CASSLGQGHEKLFF
NA	TRBJ1-1	NA	TRBV29-1	TGCAGCGTTAAAACCCAACTCGGGAACACTGAAGCTTTCTTT	CSVKTQLGNTEAFF
NA	TRBJ2-7	NA	TRBV6-5	TGTGCCAACTTCAACCCGACGTCCTACGAGCAGTACTTC	CANFNPTSYEQYF
NA	TRBJ2-7	NA	TRBV12-2	TGTGCAAGTCGGTTGCGGGGACGGAGCGACGAGCAGTACTTC	CASRLRGRSDEQYF
NA	TRBJ2-2	NA	TRBV30	TGTGCCACCGAAATGGTCAGGCGATCGAACACCGGGGAGCTGTTTTTT	CATEMVRRSNTGELFF
NA	TRBJ2-3	TRBD2	TRBV18	TGTGCCAGCTCACCTCGGACTAGCGGGAGCGGAGATACGCAGTATTTT	CASSPRTSGSGDTQYF
NA	TRBJ2-5	TRBD1	TRBV5-5	TGTGCCAGCAGCCCGGGACAGCCAGAGACCCAGTACTTC	CASSPGQPETQYF
NA	TRBJ2-2	TRBD2	TRBV7-9	TGTGCCAGCAGCCCTGAGCGGGAGTGGAACACCGGGGAGCTGTTTTTT	CASSPEREWNTGELFF
NA	TRBJ1-1	NA	TRBV27	TGTGCCAGCAGTTTAGAGGGGAATTCTAACACTGAAGCTTTCTTT	CASSLEGNSNTEAFF
NA	TRBJ2-2	TRBD2	TRBV6-4	TGTGCCAGCAGTGCACTAGCGGGAGCATCCGGGGAGCTGTTTTTT	CASSALAGASGELFF
NA	TRBJ1-4	NA	TRBV5-6	TGTGCCAGCAGCTTGCAGGGGATGAGCGAAAAACTGTTTTTT	CASSLQGMSEKLFF
NA	TRBJ2-3	TRBD2	TRBV27	TGTGCCAGCAGTCCCCGGGAGGTCCACACAGATACGCAGTATTTT	CASSPREVHTDTQYF
NA	TRBJ1-2	NA	TRBV29-1	TGCAGCGTCCAGGGCCAAGCCCATGGCTACACCTTC	CSVQGQAHGYTF
NA	TRBJ2-1	NA	TRBV7-9	TGTGCCAGCAGCTTAGAATTATCCTACAATGAGCAGTTCTTC	CASSLELSYNEQFF
NA	TRBJ2-3	TRBD2	TRBV11-1	TGTGCCAGCAGCTTAAGCGGGAGTCCAGATACGCAGTATTTT	CASSLSGSPDTQYF
NA	TRBJ2-4	NA	TRBV5-1	TGCGCCAGCAGCTTGGGCTCGGGAAACATTCAGTACTTC	CASSLGSGNIQYF
NA	TRBJ2-2	NA	TRBV7-2	TGTGCCAGCAGCTTAGAAGGGAGCACCGGGGAGCTGTTTTTT	CASSLEGSTGELFF
NA	TRBJ1-5	NA	TRBV28	TGTGCCAGCAGTCCCCCGAATCAGCCCCAGCATTTT	CASSPPNQPQHF
NA	TRBJ2-7	NA	TRBV28	TGTGCCAGCAGCCAAGGCGGGACCTACGAGCAGTACTTC	CASSQGGTYEQYF
NA	TRBJ2-1	NA	TRBV4-1	TGCGCCAGCAGCCGACCACGGAGAACCGATGAGCAGTTCTTC	CASSRPRRTDEQFF
NA	TRBJ2-2	NA	TRBV30	TGTGCCTGGAGCGCACGGGGGAGAGCCGGGGAGCTGTTTTTT	CAWSARGRAGELFF
NA	TRBJ2-7	TRBD2	TRBV7-2	TGTGCCAGCAGCTCCAGGACTAGCGGGAGGGCAATATCCTACGAGCAGTACTTC	CASSSRTSGRAISYEQYF
NA	TRBJ2-1	TRBD2	TRBV30	TGTGCCTGGGCCTACGGGACTAGAGGTGAGCAGTTCTTC	CAWAYGTRGEQFF
NA	TRBJ2-3	TRBD2	TRBV6-6	TGTGCCAGCAGGTCAACTAGCGGGCACACAGATACGCAGTATTTT	CASRSTSGHTDTQYF
NA	TRBJ2-5	NA	TRBV28	TGTGCCAGCAGAGCGCAGGGACAAGAGACCCAGTACTTC	CASRAQGQETQYF
NA	TRBJ2-7	TRBD2	TRBV2	TGTGCCAGCAGTACTAGCGGGATGTTGTACGAGCAGTACTTC	CASSTSGMLYEQYF